This TCR beta chain was captured by sequencing in a study of CD8 T cells in ankylosing spondylitis. Broader study findings: Roughly eight highly homologous variants formed a TCR beta motif that appeared characteristic of ankylosing spondylitis blood. From matched ankylosing spondylitis synovial fluid, disease-linked clones were reportedly recovered at significantly enriched levels. Reactive arthritis synovial fluid and blood previously showed some of these motif variants.

Using quantitative 5'-RACE with molecular barcodes, the authors made TCR beta libraries. Via MiXCR, TCRdb re-called the 5' RACE reads, giving one row per CDR3 protein. The profile shows approximately 240,000 distinct CDR3 sequences, more than 20% of them singletons. Of note for this clonotype: The antigen is unknown.

The CDR3 covers 14 residues. Trimming cost V 5 bases and J 2 bases, with 9 bases left between them. The J gene is TRBJ2-2, the V gene TRBV12-3 or TRBV12-4; D gene ambiguous. The clonotype comes from a male donor with ankylosing spondylitis or in good health (not recorded which). Specimen: blood, either unsorted or a sorted T cell fraction (not recorded which). CDR3 loop: CASSPHTNTGELFF. The DNA of the CDR3 is TGTGCCAGCAGTCCCCACACCAACACCGGGGAGCTGTTTTTT.